This record covers a single T cell receptor beta chain. No antigen is known for it. The sample comes from a study of a mutant IDH1 vaccine in newly diagnosed glioma. Study details: In some groups vaccination began 4-6 weeks post-radiotherapy; others received it with temozolomide. The sex distribution of treated patients was roughly 62% male and about 38% female, with a mean age of around 40 years. Patients' prior therapy spanned radiotherapy, temozolomide, or both; most underwent both.

Time point: week 35, safety follow-up. Topical imiquimod was applied with each vaccine dose, which held 300 ug of mutant IDH1 20-mer peptide. TCRdb's table, derived via immunoSEQ multiplex PCR, lists solely in-frame clones and lacks some. Of tens of thousands of clones in the sample, about 88% were seen once. V was shortened by 6 bases and J by 11 bases, with 22 bases between the two germline ends. The CDR3 length is 14 residues. Germline CDR1 is LNHDA and CDR2 is SQIVND (reference sequence). The clonotype originates from a man aged 30-40 years with glioma. The V call is TRBV19, the J call TRBJ1-1; tentatively, D is TRBD1 (6 bases). The sample consisted of PBMCs, taken from a glioma patient whose treatment included an IDH1 peptide vaccine. CDR3 nucleotides: TGTGCCAGTAGGGCGAACAGGGTCGGAACGCTCGCTTTCTTT. Amino acid sequence: CASRANRVGTLAFF.